A selection of T cell receptor beta chains follows, all from one sample in a study of shared clonotypes between healthy human individuals. Using immunoSEQ multiplex PCR, the repertoire was profiled, and TCRdb retains in-frame clones only, with some absent. The data contain 1.6 million or so clones, approximately 98.5% of them seen just once; the ten biggest clones take up around 0.38%. The sequenced sample was naive CD4+ T cells sorted from blood. The receptors derive from a man aged 25-40 years in good health. The CDR3 runs from the conserved cysteine through the conserved F or W. A D gene is named only where the DNA matches it firmly. A clone size is listed for some rows: how often the clone was seen (once, few, many), or a class if it is expanded.

>NA|NA|TRBV19|TRBJ1-1
CASIVSRRYTEAFF
TGTGCCAGTATTGTGAGCCGTCGGTACACTGAAGCTTTCTTT
>NA|NA|TRBV7-8|TRBJ1-1
CASSLSASNTEAFF
TGTGCCAGCAGCTTAAGTGCTTCGAACACTGAAGCTTTCTTT
>NA|TRBD2|TRBV9|TRBJ2-1
CASSATSGKYNEQFF
TGTGCCAGCAGCGCAACTAGCGGGAAGTACAATGAGCAGTTCTTC
>NA|NA|TRBV27|TRBJ2-7
CASSPDGVYEQYF
TGTGCCAGCAGTCCGGACGGCGTCTACGAGCAGTACTTC
>once|NA|TRBV27|TRBJ2-3
CASRSTYSTDTQYF
TGTGCCAGCAGAAGCACATATAGCACAGATACGCAGTATTTT
>NA|NA|TRBV27|TRBJ2-5
CASHRAGALGQETQYF
TGTGCCAGCCACCGCGCGGGGGCTCTAGGCCAAGAGACCCAGTACTTC
>NA|NA|TRBV7-9|TRBJ2-3
CASSLGTADTQYF
TGTGCCAGCAGCTTAGGGACCGCGGATACGCAGTATTTT
>NA|TRBD1|TRBV28|TRBJ2-7
CASSSWGQGTAGAYEQYF
TGTGCCAGCAGTTCTTGGGGACAGGGCACCGCTGGAGCCTACGAGCAGTACTTC
>NA|NA|TRBV7-9|TRBJ1-1
CASSLEAGVGEAFF
TGTGCCAGCAGCTTGGAAGCGGGGGTGGGTGAAGCTTTCTTT
>NA|NA|TRBV7-2|TRBJ2-7
CASKQGLTSYEQYF
TGTGCCAGCAAACAGGGCCTAACCTCCTACGAGCAGTACTTC
>once|NA|TRBV18|TRBJ2-3
CASSPGKSGPTSTDTQYF
TGTGCCAGCTCACCCGGTAAAAGCGGGCCCACTAGCACAGATACGCAGTATTTT
>once|NA|TRBV5-4|TRBJ1-5
CASSLGDQPQHF
TGTGCCAGCAGCTTGGGGGATCAGCCCCAGCATTTT
>once|NA|TRBV5-1|TRBJ1-4
CASSLAIGPAVGEKLFF
TGCGCCAGCAGCTTGGCCATCGGGCCCGCCGTGGGAGAAAAACTGTTTTTT
>once|TRBD1|TRBV6-1|TRBJ2-3
CASTRQGEDTQYF
TGTGCCAGCACCCGACAGGGGGAGGATACGCAGTATTTT
>NA|TRBD1|TRBV29-1|TRBJ2-2
CSVEGYGGQGATGELFF
TGCAGCGTTGAAGGCTATGGGGGACAGGGGGCCACCGGGGAGCTGTTTTTT
>once|TRBD2|TRBV7-9|TRBJ2-6
CASSDKAGGSSGANVLTF
TGTGCCAGCAGCGATAAAGCGGGAGGGTCTTCTGGGGCCAACGTCCTGACTTTC
>NA|TRBD1|TRBV5-8|TRBJ2-7
CASSLSGTRGHEQYF
TGTGCCAGCAGCTTGTCGGGGACAAGGGGGCACGAGCAGTACTTC
>NA|NA|TRBV28|TRBJ2-1
CASSLGRIAAYNEQFF
TGTGCCAGCAGTTTGGGTCGAATAGCGGCCTACAATGAGCAGTTCTTC
>NA|NA|TRBV7-2|TRBJ2-7
CASRFPAFSDSYEQYF
TGTGCCAGCAGGTTTCCAGCATTTTCAGACAGCTACGAGCAGTACTTC
>NA|NA|TRBV5-5|TRBJ2-4
CASSIGPLPAIQYF
TGTGCCAGCAGCATAGGGCCCCTCCCGGCCATTCAGTACTTC
>NA|TRBD2|TRBV7-9|TRBJ2-1
CASSLAAGDFNEQFF
TGTGCCAGCAGCTTAGCCGCGGGAGATTTCAATGAGCAGTTCTTC
>NA|TRBD1|TRBV18|TRBJ2-7
CASSPGTGGSEQYF
TGTGCCAGCTCACCTGGGACAGGCGGCTCTGAGCAGTACTTC
>NA|NA|TRBV7-1|TRBJ1-2
CASSFQELYGYTF
TGTGCCAGCAGCTTCCAAGAGCTCTATGGCTACACCTTC
>NA|NA|TRBV7-2|TRBJ2-7
CASSLKVGLAYEQYF
TGTGCCAGCAGCTTAAAGGTTGGGTTGGCCTACGAGCAGTACTTC
>once|NA|TRBV19|TRBJ1-4
CASSILRAVGEKLFF
TGTGCCAGTAGTATCCTGCGGGCAGTGGGGGAAAAACTGTTTTTT
>NA|TRBD1|TRBV4-3|TRBJ1-1
CASSQVTGTNTEAFF
TGCGCCAGCAGCCAAGTGACAGGGACGAACACTGAAGCTTTCTTT
>NA|NA|TRBV28|TRBJ2-7
CATLLFSGGYEQYF
TGTGCCACCCTACTATTTTCTGGGGGCTACGAGCAGTACTTC
>NA|NA|TRBV19|TRBJ1-5
CASSPRGGGVPQHF
TGTGCCAGTAGTCCCCGGGGGGGCGGGGTGCCCCAGCATTTT
>NA|TRBD1|TRBV5-5|TRBJ2-1
CASSRRQGTPYNEQFF
TGTGCCAGCAGCAGACGACAGGGGACCCCCTACAATGAGCAGTTCTTC
>NA|NA|TRBV25-1|TRBJ1-5
CASSEWGAGQPQHF
TGTGCCAGCAGTGAATGGGGGGCTGGTCAGCCCCAGCATTTT
>NA|NA|TRBV10-3|TRBJ2-3
CAISDRTDTQYF
TGTGCCATCAGCGACAGGACCGATACGCAGTATTTT